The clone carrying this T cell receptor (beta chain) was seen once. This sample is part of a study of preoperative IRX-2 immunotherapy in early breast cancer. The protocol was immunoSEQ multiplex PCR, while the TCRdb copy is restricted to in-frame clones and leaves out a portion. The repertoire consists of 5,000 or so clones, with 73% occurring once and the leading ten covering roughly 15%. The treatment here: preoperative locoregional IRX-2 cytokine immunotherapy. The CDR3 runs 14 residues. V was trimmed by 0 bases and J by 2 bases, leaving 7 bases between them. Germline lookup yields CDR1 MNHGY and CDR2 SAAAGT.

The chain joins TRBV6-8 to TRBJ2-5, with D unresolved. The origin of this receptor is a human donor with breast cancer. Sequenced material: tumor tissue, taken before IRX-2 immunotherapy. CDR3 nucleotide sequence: TGTGCCAGCAGTTACTCGCGCCAGCAAGAGACCCAGTACTTC. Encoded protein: CASSYSRQQETQYF.